These 7 T cell receptor beta chains came from one sample sequenced in a study of blood T cell repertoires in COVID-19. Assay: immunoSEQ multiplex PCR; the TCRdb copy retains only in-frame clones and omits some. This table holds just over 150,000 clones, about 85% found once. Material for sequencing was peripheral blood. The receptors shown here come from a human donor with acute or convalescent COVID-19. The donor label of this sample is uncertain.

The rearrangement joins TRBV3-1 (or the pseudogene TRBV3-2) to TRBJ1-2; no definite D call. The germline V gene has CDR1 LGHDT and CDR2 YNNKEL (reference sequence). Trimming pared 1 base from V and 2 bases from J, leaving 5 bases between. The CDR3 runs 13 residues. The CDR3 spells CASSQGENYGYTF. CDR3 sequence (DNA): TGTGCCAGCAGCCAAGGGGAGAACTATGGCTACACCTTC.

The chain links TRBV6-4 to TRBJ2-3; TRBD2 agrees at 9 bases. V lost 0 bases to trimming and J lost 1 base; unmatched junction nucleotides: 8. This CDR3 has 18 residues. Per germline, CDR1 MRHNA and CDR2 SNTAGT. The CDR3 loop is CASSDSAAGGEGTDTQYF. DNA for the CDR3: TGTGCCAGCAGTGACTCGGCAGCGGGGGGCGAGGGCACAGATACGCAGTATTTT.

The chain's CDR3 is CASSLLGGETQYF. The CDR3 nucleotides are TGCGCCAGCAGCCTATTGGGGGGAGAGACCCAGTACTTC. The chain carries TRBV4-1 and TRBJ2-5; a possible D gene is TRBD2 (6 bases). The CDR3 extends over 13 amino acids. Germline CDR1 is MGHRA and CDR2 is YSYEKL. The V end was cut by 4 bases, the J end by 4 bases, with 10 bases between.

V usage is TRBV19 and J usage is TRBJ1-3; D ambiguous. CDR1 is LNHDA, CDR2 SQIVND, per germline (reference sequence). The CDR3 has 17 residues. Trimming pared 7 bases from V and 1 base from J, leaving 20 bases between. CDR3 amino acids: CASKTITQTSSGNTIYF. The CDR3 bases are TGTGCCAGTAAGACAATCACACAGACCTCTTCTGGAAACACCATATATTTT.

The chain links TRBV3-1 (or the pseudogene TRBV3-2) to TRBJ2-1; D might be TRBD2 (6 bases). This CDR3 is 14 amino acids long. The V end lost 4 bases, the J end lost 9 bases, and 16 bases lay between the germline ends. Germline V gives CDR1 LGHDT, CDR2 YNNKEL (reference sequence). The CDR3 spells CASSPMTSRSEQFF. Written as DNA, the CDR3 is TGTGCCAGCAGCCCGATGACTAGTCGCAGTGAGCAGTTCTTC.

CDR3 amino acids: CASSWTSGLLYF. The CDR3 bases are TGTGCCAGCAGTTGGACTAGCGGTCTGCTGTATTTT. The chain is built from TRBV28 and TRBJ2-3, with TRBD2 matching over 10 bases. Looked up from germline, CDR1 is MDHEN and CDR2 is SYDVKM. This CDR3 spans 12 amino acids. Unmatched junction bases numbered 6, after V lost 4 bases and J lost 14 bases.

In nucleotides, the CDR3 is TGTGCCAGCAGCGCTGGACTGAGCTATAATTCACCCCTCCACTTT. Protein sequence: CASSAGLSYNSPLHF. The chain carries TRBV9 and TRBJ1-6; D is ambiguous. This CDR3 is built from 15 residues. The ends were cut back, 3 bases at V and 3 bases at J, with 10 bases in the middle. CDR1 and CDR2 from the germline V gene are SGDLS and YYNGEE.